This passage covers 10 T cell receptor beta chains from one sample sequenced in a study of shared clonotypes between healthy human individuals. Here immunoSEQ multiplex PCR was the method, and the copy in TCRdb shows in-frame clones only, minus some. The data contain around 1,900,000 clones, about 93% of them singletons. In the naive CD8 group, cells lacked CD45RO and were positively selected for CCR7, so terminally differentiated effector memory CD45RA+ cells were left out. The sample consisted of naive CD8+ T cells from PBMCs. Receptor source: a man aged 18-30 years in good health. Some clones in this sample may be carry-over from other donors' samples.

The gene calls are TRBV19 and TRBJ2-7, with TRBD1 identical over 7 bases. The germline V gene encodes CDR1 LNHDA and CDR2 SQIVND (reference sequence). The length of the CDR3 is 14 residues. V shed 1 base and J 3 bases; nucleotides not matched to a gene: 3. CDR3 protein: CASSIGGGDYEQYF. Written as DNA, the CDR3 is TGTGCCAGTAGTATAGGAGGGGGCGACTACGAGCAGTACTTC.

This sequence joins TRBV19 and TRBJ2-7; 10 nucleotides match TRBD2. The germline CDR1 and CDR2 sequences are LNHDA and SQIVND (reference sequence). V lost 3 bases, J lost 7 bases, and 9 bases stayed unmatched. The length of the CDR3 is 15 residues. Here the CDR3 DNA reads TGTGCCAGTAGTATTCGACTAGCGGGTAAGGGTGAGCAGTACTTC. It is translated as CASSIRLAGKGEQYF. Based on the CDR3 plus reference TRBV19 and TRBJ2-7, the full variable domain is DGGITQSPKYLFRKEGQNVTLSCEQNLNHDAMYWYRQDPGQGLRLIYYSQIVNDFQKGDIAEGYSVSREKKESFPLTVTSAQKNPTAFYLCASSIRLAGKGEQYFGPGTRLTVT.

This clone was seen a handful of times. At the DNA level, this CDR3 is encoded by other sequences in the same sample as well. The chain recombines TRBV27 with TRBJ1-4; D gene unclear. The CDR3 contains 14 residues. V lost 3 bases, J lost 3 bases, and 8 bases lay in between. Germline V gene data show CDR1 as MNHEY and CDR2 as SMNVEV (reference sequence). The CDR3 region has the DNA TGTGCCAGCAGTTTGACGGGTGCTAATGAAAAACTGTTTTTT. It specifies CASSLTGANEKLFF. Full variable domain (remainder filled in from reference TRBV27 and TRBJ1-4): EAQVTQNPRYLITVTGKKLTVTCSQNMNHEYMSWYRQDPGLGLRQIYYSMNVEVTDKGDVPEGYKVSRKEKRNFPLILESPSPNQTSLYFCASSLTGANEKLFFGSGTQLSVL.

This chain connects TRBV5-1 to TRBJ2-1; TRBD2 agrees at 9 bases. The CDR3 sequence is 16 residues long. Germline-derived CDR1 and CDR2 are SGHRS and YFSETQ. V shed 4 bases and J 6 bases; nucleotides not matched to a gene: 11. The CDR3, as DNA: TGCGCCAGCAGCCGGCCTAGAGCGGGAGGCGCCAATGAGCAGTTCTTC. Its translation: CASSRPRAGGANEQFF.

The chain uses TRBV6-5 and TRBJ1-2; no clear D. Germline CDR1 MNHEY, CDR2 SVGAGI. Between the trimmed V and J ends, which lost 7 bases and 3 bases, there was a span of 12 bases. The CDR3 extends over 13 amino acids. This CDR3 reads CASKEIGDYGYTF. DNA for the CDR3: TGTGCCAGCAAGGAGATTGGAGACTATGGCTACACCTTC.

As regards this clone: Distinct nucleotide sequences in the sample also encode this CDR3. The chain couples TRBV28 to TRBJ2-5; weak D call: TRBD1 (6 bases). V shed 4 bases and J shed 2 bases, with 8 bases lying between them. CDR3 length: 13 residues. CDR1 MDHEN and CDR2 SYDVKM come from the germline V gene. CDR3 in amino acids: CASSSGTQETQYF. CDR3 DNA: TGTGCCAGCAGTTCGGGGACACAAGAGACCCAGTACTTC.

The J gene is TRBJ1-2, the V gene TRBV11-2; a possible D gene is TRBD1 (5 bases). CDR1 and CDR2 (germline): SGHAT, FQNNGV. The CDR3 runs 13 residues. The V end lost 5 bases, the J end lost 8 bases, and 15 bases lay between the germline ends. The CDR3, as DNA: TGTGCCAGCAGCCTGGGGCGAAACGGCGGCTACACCTTC. Translated, it gives CASSLGRNGGYTF.

V gene TRBV6-6 combines with J gene TRBJ1-1; the match to TRBD1 covers 11 bases. J gave up 3 bases and V 5 bases, and 8 bases lay outside the gene matches. The CDR3 is 16 residues long. Germline values: CDR1 MNHNY, CDR2 SVGAGI (reference sequence). CDR3 sequence (DNA): TGTGCCAGCAGTCCTAGGGACAGGGGGAAGGACACTGAAGCTTTCTTT. It yields the protein CASSPRDRGKDTEAFF.

This rearrangement joins TRBV7-9 to TRBJ1-1, with a possible D match to TRBD1 (5 bases). V gave up 5 bases and J gave up 3 bases, with 16 bases separating them. This CDR3 is built from 15 residues. Germline CDR1 SEHNR, CDR2 FQNEAQ (reference sequence). The DNA of the CDR3 is TGTGCCAGCAGCACCGGGATGACAGTACACACTGAAGCTTTCTTT. As protein: CASSTGMTVHTEAFF.

This sequence joins TRBV9 and TRBJ2-3; possibly TRBD2 for D (6 bases). Germline CDR1 SGDLS, CDR2 YYNGEE. The V end was cut by 0 bases, the J end by 1 base, with 12 bases between. This CDR3 has 16 residues. CDR3 sequence: CASSVDKERGTDTQYF. CDR3 nucleotide sequence: TGTGCCAGCAGCGTAGATAAGGAGCGGGGCACAGATACGCAGTATTTT.